Below, 29 T cell receptor beta chains from the same sample are listed, as sequenced in a study of technical replicates of blood from a handful of donors. Generated by immunoSEQ multiplex PCR, the TCRdb table keeps only in-frame clones and is missing some. The sample lists 30,000 to 40,000 clones; over 85% were seen once. Material for sequencing was PBMCs. The receptors derive from a human donor in good health. Some clones in this sample may be carry-over from other donors' samples.

The V and J genes are TRBV30 and TRBJ1-2, with no clear D. Trimming stripped 1 base from V and 4 bases from J, with 10 bases between. The CDR3 is made up of 13 amino acids. Germline CDR1 is GTSNPN and CDR2 is SVGIG (reference sequence). The CDR3 DNA sequence: TGTGCCTGGAGTGAGGAGGGTTCCTATGGCTACACCTTC. This encodes CAWSEEGSYGYTF. Using reference TRBV30 and TRBJ1-2 for the parts outside the CDR3, the full variable domain is SQTIHQWPATLVQPVGSPLSLECTVEGTSNPNLYWYRQAAGRGLQLLFYSVGIGQISSEVPQNLSASRPQDRQFILSSKKLLLSDSGFYLCAWSEEGSYGYTFGSGTRLTVV.

The chain is built from TRBV29-1 and TRBJ2-7, with TRBD1 matching 7 bases. The CDR3 sequence is 16 residues long. Germline V lookup: CDR1 SQVTM, CDR2 ANQGSEA. V lost 4 bases and J lost 0; bases outside the gene matches: 12. The CDR3: CSVVGTGALFSYEQYF. The CDR3 bases are TGCAGCGTTGTGGGTACAGGGGCCCTCTTCTCCTACGAGCAGTACTTC.

By sample share, this clone is medium-sized. Different DNA sequences within this sample yield the same CDR3. The J gene is TRBJ1-1, the V gene TRBV5-1; weak D call: TRBD1 (5 bases). V dropped 0 bases and J dropped 3 bases, with 9 bases sitting between them. CDR3 length: 14 amino acids. Germline V lookup: CDR1 SGHRS, CDR2 YFSETQ. CDR3 sequence: CASSLAGGYTEAFF. CDR3 DNA sequence: TGCGCCAGCAGCTTGGCGGGGGGGTACACTGAAGCTTTCTTT. Using reference TRBV5-1 and TRBJ1-1 for the parts outside the CDR3, the full variable domain is KAGVTQTPRYLIKTRGQQVTLSCSPISGHRSVSWYQQTPGQGLQFLFEYFSETQRNKGNFPGRFSGRQFSNSRSEMNVSTLELGDSALYLCASSLAGGYTEAFFGQGTRLTVV.

The J gene is TRBJ1-3, the V gene TRBV28; D is undetermined. V was pared by 5 bases and J by 0 bases, with 8 bases between. The CDR3 length is 14 residues. Germline lookup yields CDR1 MDHEN and CDR2 SYDVKM. The CDR3 protein is CASSRGSSGNTIYF. The CDR3 coding sequence is TGTGCCAGCAGTCGCGGGAGCTCTGGAAACACCATATATTTT.

J is TRBJ2-7 and V is TRBV7-2, with D possibly TRBD1 on 6 matching bases. V was cut by 1 base and J by 4 bases, with 8 bases left in between. The germline V gene has CDR1 SGHTA and CDR2 FQGNSA. CDR3 length: 13 amino acids. Written as DNA, the CDR3 is TGTGCCAGCAGCTTAGTTGGACAGTACGAGCAGTACTTC. It yields the protein CASSLVGQYEQYF.

The count of this clone is one. This rearrangement joins TRBV6-5 to TRBJ2-7; 11 nucleotides line up with TRBD2. CDR1 is MNHEY and CDR2 is SVGAGI in the germline V gene. The length of the CDR3 is 15 residues. Trimming at V came to 6 bases and at J to 3 bases, leaving 7 bases not matched to a gene. The CDR3 protein is CASSRLAGGIYEQYF. The CDR3 nucleotides read TGTGCCAGCAGCCGCCTAGCGGGAGGAATCTACGAGCAGTACTTC.

This clone was seen once. The rearrangement uses TRBV9 and TRBJ2-7, with TRBD1 matching over 7 bases. The V gene's germline CDR1 is SGDLS and CDR2 YYNGEE. Germline trimming cut 4 bases from V and 4 bases from J; bases unmatched to any gene: 8. The CDR3 is 14 amino acids. Here the CDR3 DNA reads TGTGCCAGCAGCCTTCGGACAGGTCCGTACGAGCAGTACTTC. Its translation is CASSLRTGPYEQYF. Full variable domain (missing parts from reference TRBV9 and TRBJ2-7): DSGVTQTPKHLITATGQRVTLRCSPRSGDLSVYWYQQSLDQGLQFLIQYYNGEERAKGNILERFSAQQFPDLHSELNLSSLELGDSALYFCASSLRTGPYEQYFGPGTRLTVT.

The CDR3, as DNA: TGTGCCAGCAGTGAAGTAGTAGGGGATCAAAACATTCAGTACTTC. Translating gives CASSEVVGDQNIQYF. J is TRBJ2-4 and V is TRBV6-1; tentative D call: TRBD1 (5 bases). In germline, CDR1 is MNHNS, CDR2 SASEGT. The CDR3 runs to 15 residues. V lost 1 base and J 5 bases, leaving 12 bases between the germline ends.

This clone was seen just once. J is TRBJ2-6 and V is TRBV27; D gene ambiguous. Trimming pared 4 bases from V and 0 bases from J, leaving 13 bases between. The CDR3 is 17 amino acids. CDR1 is MNHEY, CDR2 SMNVEV, per germline (reference sequence). The CDR3 spells CASSSGALLSGANVLTF. The CDR3 bases are TGTGCCAGCAGTTCCGGAGCCCTTCTCTCTGGGGCCAACGTCCTGACTTTC.

This chain uses TRBV27 with TRBJ1-5; D is possibly TRBD1 (5 bases). This CDR3 is built from 14 residues. The V end was cut by 6 bases, the J end by 5 bases, with 14 bases between. The V gene's germline CDR1 is MNHEY and CDR2 SMNVEV (reference sequence). The CDR3 here is CASRPGYRDQPQHF. Here the CDR3 DNA reads TGTGCCAGCAGGCCAGGGTATAGGGATCAGCCCCAGCATTTT.

The chain carries TRBV7-9 and TRBJ1-2, with 7 bases fitting TRBD1. The J segment lost 2 bases and the V segment lost 2 bases, leaving 8 bases of the junction unmatched. The V gene's germline CDR1 is SEHNR and CDR2 FQNEAQ (reference sequence). This CDR3 region has 16 residues. Here the CDR3 DNA reads TGTGCCAGCAGCTTAAAGGGGGCGCCTGGGAACTATGGCTACACCTTC. Protein sequence: CASSLKGAPGNYGYTF.

The CDR3 sequence: CATSGSRGYEQYF. The CDR3 region has the DNA TGTGCCACCAGCGGTTCGAGAGGTTACGAGCAGTACTTC. The chain recombines TRBV15 with TRBJ2-7; D unclear. Germline V gives CDR1 LNHNV, CDR2 YYDKDF (reference sequence). V was clipped by 5 bases and J by 4 bases, with 12 bases between them. This CDR3 spans 13 amino acids.

In this sample, this clone turned up a few times. The chain combines TRBV5-1 with TRBJ1-1, with a weak D call TRBD1 (5 bases). The germline V and J ends were trimmed by 6 bases and 0 bases, with 15 bases remaining between them. Germline values: CDR1 SGHRS, CDR2 YFSETQ. This CDR3 is 15 amino acids long. Written as DNA, the CDR3 is TGCGCCAGCACCCTGACAGCGGGCATGAACACTGAAGCTTTCTTT. Protein product: CASTLTAGMNTEAFF.

This chain links TRBV27 with TRBJ2-7, with TRBD1 as a possible D gene (5 bases). The CDR3 extends over 15 amino acids. The V gene lost 2 bases and the J gene lost 4 bases, with 15 bases spanning the gap. Germline assignment: CDR1 MNHEY and CDR2 SMNVEV (reference sequence). The CDR3 reads CASSLTGNGVYEQYF. The CDR3 DNA reads TGTGCCAGCAGTTTAACAGGAAATGGGGTATACGAGCAGTACTTC.

The rearrangement uses TRBV11-1 and TRBJ1-1; D unresolved. The V end lost 7 bases, the J end lost 0 bases, and 9 bases lay between the germline ends. Germline-derived CDR1 and CDR2 are SGHAT and FQDESV (reference sequence). CDR3 size: 13 residues. CDR3 nucleotides: TGTGCCAGCACCCTTACAGTGAACACTGAAGCTTTCTTT. It yields the protein CASTLTVNTEAFF. The full variable domain, rest sourced from reference TRBV11-1 and TRBJ1-1, is EAEVAQSPRYKITEKSQAVAFWCDPISGHATLYWYRQILGQGPELLVQFQDESVVDDSQLPKDRFSAERLKGVDSTLKIQPAELGDSAMYLCASTLTVNTEAFFGQGTRLTVV.

The sample holds one count of this clone. The V call is TRBV4-1, the J call TRBJ1-3; TRBD1 aligns across 9 bases. Germline assignment: CDR1 MGHRA and CDR2 YSYEKL. This CDR3 is 17 amino acids long. With 2 bases clipped from V and 2 bases from J, the junction kept 7 bases outside the gene matches. In nucleotides, the CDR3 is TGCGCCAGCAGCCAACCCACAGGGGGCCACACTGGAAACACCATATATTTT. It specifies CASSQPTGGHTGNTIYF.

V usage is TRBV7-9 and J usage is TRBJ1-5, with D tentatively TRBD1 (6 bases). The CDR3 is made up of 12 amino acids. The germline gives CDR1 SEHNR, CDR2 FQNEAQ (reference sequence). Trimming removed 3 bases at V and 8 bases at J, with 8 bases between. CDR3 sequence reads: CASSLSGEPQHF. The DNA of the CDR3 is TGTGCCAGCAGCTTGTCAGGGGAGCCCCAGCATTTT. The full variable domain, with the rest looked up from reference TRBV7-9 and TRBJ1-5, is DTGVSQNPRHKITKRGQNVTFRCDPISEHNRLYWYRQTLGQGPEFLTYFQNEAQLEKSRLLSDRFSAERPKGSFSTLEIQRTEQGDSAMYLCASSLSGEPQHFGDGTRLSIL.

This sequence joins TRBV5-1 and TRBJ1-2, with D possibly matching TRBD1 (5 bases). CDR1 and CDR2 from the germline V gene are SGHRS and YFSETQ. Trimming removed 0 bases from V and 5 bases from J, with 8 bases in between. This CDR3 is built from 13 residues. CDR3 sequence (DNA): TGCGCCAGCAGCTTGGGCAGGGTTTATGGCTACACCTTC. Encoded protein: CASSLGRVYGYTF.

J is TRBJ2-5 and V is TRBV6-6; maybe TRBD1 (8 bases). The CDR3 covers 16 residues. CDR1 is MNHNY and CDR2 is SVGAGI in the germline V gene (reference sequence). Trimming removed 4 bases at V and 4 bases at J, with 19 bases between. CDR3 region: CASSSLITGGGETQYF. CDR3 DNA sequence: TGTGCCAGCAGTTCCCTAATCACAGGGGGGGGAGAGACCCAGTACTTC.

The rearrangement links TRBV11-2 to TRBJ2-3; D might be TRBD1 (6 bases). V was clipped by 3 bases and J by 5 bases, with 12 bases between them. The CDR3 is 14 residues long. Germline V gene data show CDR1 as SGHAT and CDR2 as FQNNGV. CDR3 sequence: CASSFFGDIDTQYF. The DNA of the CDR3 is TGTGCCAGCAGCTTCTTCGGGGACATAGATACGCAGTATTTT.

This clone turned up a few times. V and J are TRBV7-9 and TRBJ2-7; 8 bases agree with TRBD2. The CDR3 covers 14 residues. The V and J ends lost 5 bases and 3 bases, in that order; junction bases with no gene match: 6. Germline values: CDR1 SEHNR, CDR2 FQNEAQ (reference sequence). The CDR3 sequence is CASSPSGSVYEQYF. CDR3 in DNA: TGTGCCAGCAGCCCAAGCGGGAGTGTCTACGAGCAGTACTTC.

The chain links TRBV2 to TRBJ2-2; TRBD2 matches at 12 bases. V lost 4 bases, J lost 6 bases, and 3 bases stayed unmatched. Germline lookup yields CDR1 SNHLY and CDR2 FYNNEI. CDR3 length equals 15 residues. The CDR3 loop is CASSVTSGGSGELFF. The CDR3 DNA follows: TGTGCCAGCAGTGTGACTAGCGGGGGTTCCGGGGAGCTGTTTTTT. Complete variable domain (other parts from reference TRBV2 and TRBJ2-2): EPEVTQTPSHQVTQMGQEVILRCVPISNHLYFYWYRQILGQKVEFLVSFYNNEISEKSEIFDDQFSVERPDGSNFTLKIRSTKLEDSAMYFCASSVTSGGSGELFFGEGSRLTVL.

This clone is a singleton in its sample. This chain uses TRBV25-1 with TRBJ2-3; D gene unclear. Germline CDR1 and CDR2: MGHDK and SYGVNS. CDR3 length equals 13 residues. Trimming cost V 3 bases and J 3 bases, with 7 bases left between them. This chain's CDR3 is CASSEQKTDTQYF. For the CDR3, the DNA is TGTGCCAGCAGTGAGCAGAAAACAGATACGCAGTATTTT.

The genes are TRBV2 and TRBJ2-7; 9 bases are a match to TRBD2. Per germline, CDR1 SNHLY and CDR2 FYNNEI. The CDR3 length is 12 residues. Trimming took 6 bases from V and 3 from J; bases not matched to a gene: 0. CDR3 loop: CASRAGGYEQYF. As DNA, the CDR3 is TGTGCCAGCAGAGCGGGAGGCTACGAGCAGTACTTC.

Comments on this clone: A junction boundary mismatches the germline segment, possibly from a read error. The chain combines TRBV2 with TRBJ2-1; D might be TRBD2 (6 bases). The germline CDR1 and CDR2 sequences are SNHLY and FYNNEI. CDR3 length: 12 amino acids. As DNA, the CDR3 is TGTGCCAGCAGGCGGGACGGTTCTTCGTCGCTCTTC. Its translation: CASRRDGSSSLF. Full variable domain (missing parts from reference TRBV2 and TRBJ2-1): EPEVTQTPSHQVTQMGQEVILRCVPISNHLYFYWYRQILGQKVEFLVSFYNNEISEKSEIFDDQFSVERPDGSNFTLKIRSTKLEDSAMYFCASRRDGSSSLFGPGTRLTVL.

V and J are TRBV19 and TRBJ2-1; the match to TRBD2 covers 9 bases. The CDR3 is 14 amino acids. Looked up from germline, CDR1 is LNHDA and CDR2 is SQIVND (reference sequence). Losses at the gene ends were 11 bases for V and 4 bases for J; bases not matched to a gene: 9. The CDR3 nucleotides read TGTGCCGTGACTCTAGCGGGAAATTACAATGAGCAGTTCTTC. Translated: CAVTLAGNYNEQFF.

This clone has a handful of counts. V is TRBV19 and J is TRBJ2-5; a possible D gene is TRBD2 (6 bases). Germline V gives CDR1 LNHDA, CDR2 SQIVND (reference sequence). This CDR3 is built from 12 residues. Trimming took off 6 bases at V and 5 bases at J, with 10 bases between the two ends. CDR3 coding DNA: TGTGCCAGTAGGCAGGCGGGGGAGACCCAGTACTTC. It translates to CASRQAGETQYF.

The chain has TRBV29-1 and TRBJ2-3, with TRBD2 identical over 10 bases. V was pared by 5 bases and J by 5 bases, with 4 bases of the junction left unmatched. The CDR3 length is 13 residues. Per the germline V gene, CDR1 is SQVTM and CDR2 is ANQGSEA. The CDR3 nucleotides read TGCAGCGTTAGCGGGAGGGCCGGAGATACGCAGTATTTT. Its protein is CSVSGRAGDTQYF.

This sequence joins TRBV30 and TRBJ2-1; TRBD2 matches at 14 bases. V lost 1 base, J lost 0 bases, and 5 bases stayed unmatched. Germline lookup yields CDR1 GTSNPN and CDR2 SVGIG (reference sequence). This CDR3 contains 18 residues. This CDR3 is CAWSGLAGGHSSYNEQFF. The CDR3 coding sequence is TGTGCCTGGAGTGGACTAGCGGGAGGGCATAGCTCCTACAATGAGCAGTTCTTC.